The rows below give T cell receptor beta chains drawn from one sample of a study of beta chain features in type 1 diabetes. Measured with immunoSEQ multiplex PCR; TCRdb has only the in-frame clones, and not every one. Altogether approximately 100,000 clones are present, about two fifths being singletons, with the ten largest covering 0.06% to 0.075%. Input material: stem cell memory CD4+ T cells from blood. The receptors stem from a woman between 18 and 30 years old in good health. The CDR3 runs from the conserved cysteine through the conserved F or W. Each record gives: D gene, J gene, V gene, clone size, CDR3 DNA, CDR3 protein. D genes are given only for firm matches. Part of the rows lack a size; the others show once, few, many or a class for expanded clones.

D gene: .; J gene: TRBJ1-2; V gene: TRBV6-5; clone size: few; CDR3 DNA: TGTGCCAGCAGCCGCCAGGGCTTTGGCTACACCTTC; CDR3 protein: CASSRQGFGYTF
D gene: TRBD2; J gene: TRBJ2-5; V gene: TRBV5-1; clone size: .; CDR3 DNA: TGCGCCAGCAGCTTGGTAGCGGGAGGTGTGGAGACCCAGTACTTC; CDR3 protein: CASSLVAGGVETQYF
D gene: .; J gene: TRBJ1-5; V gene: TRBV9; clone size: .; CDR3 DNA: TGTGCCAGCAGCGGGGGGCATGGAGGCAATCAGCCCCAGCATTTT; CDR3 protein: CASSGGHGGNQPQHF
D gene: TRBD1; J gene: TRBJ2-3; V gene: TRBV5-1; clone size: few; CDR3 DNA: TGCGCCAGCAGCTTTAATCCCCACAGGGGAACAGATACGCAGTATTTT; CDR3 protein: CASSFNPHRGTDTQYF
D gene: TRBD1; J gene: TRBJ1-2; V gene: TRBV29-1; clone size: few; CDR3 DNA: TGCAGCGTCGTCGGGACAGCCCACTATGGCTACACCTTC; CDR3 protein: CSVVGTAHYGYTF
D gene: TRBD1; J gene: TRBJ2-1; V gene: TRBV10-3; clone size: .; CDR3 DNA: TGTGCCATCGGGACAGGGGGCAGGGAGCAGTTCTTC; CDR3 protein: CAIGTGGREQFF
D gene: .; J gene: TRBJ2-7; V gene: TRBV27; clone size: .; CDR3 DNA: TGTGCCAGCAGTTTATATGGCACCTCCTACGAGCAGTACTTC; CDR3 protein: CASSLYGTSYEQYF
D gene: .; J gene: TRBJ2-1; V gene: TRBV6-5; clone size: .; CDR3 DNA: TGTGCCAGCAGTTCTCGTAATGAGCAGTTCTTC; CDR3 protein: CASSSRNEQFF
D gene: TRBD2; J gene: TRBJ2-4; V gene: TRBV11-2; clone size: .; CDR3 DNA: TGTGCCAGCAGCCCCCTTAGCGGGAGGGCCGGGCACATTCAGTACTTC; CDR3 protein: CASSPLSGRAGHIQYF
D gene: .; J gene: TRBJ1-2; V gene: TRBV29-1; clone size: .; CDR3 DNA: TGCAGCGTTGATGAGGCTTACGGCTACACCTTC; CDR3 protein: CSVDEAYGYTF
D gene: TRBD2; J gene: TRBJ2-1; V gene: TRBV7-3; clone size: .; CDR3 DNA: TGTGCCAGCAGCTTAATATCTAGGCTAGCGGGACGCAATGAGCAGTTCTTC; CDR3 protein: CASSLISRLAGRNEQFF
D gene: TRBD1; J gene: TRBJ2-5; V gene: TRBV7-8; clone size: few; CDR3 DNA: TGTGCCAGCAGCTTAAGGGGACAGGGCGGGCGAGAGACCCAGTACTTC; CDR3 protein: CASSLRGQGGRETQYF
D gene: TRBD1; J gene: TRBJ2-5; V gene: TRBV6-1; clone size: .; CDR3 DNA: TGTGCCAGCAGGGTAGGACAGGCAGAGACCCAGTACTTC; CDR3 protein: CASRVGQAETQYF
D gene: TRBD2; J gene: TRBJ2-1; V gene: TRBV7-6; clone size: .; CDR3 DNA: TGTGCCAGCAGCTTAGCGGTCGCGGGAGGGTCCTACAATGAGCAGTTCTTC; CDR3 protein: CASSLAVAGGSYNEQFF
D gene: .; J gene: TRBJ2-5; V gene: TRBV28; clone size: .; CDR3 DNA: TGTGCCAGCAGTTCCCCGGGGGTCCAAGAGACCCAGTACTTC; CDR3 protein: CASSSPGVQETQYF
D gene: .; J gene: TRBJ1-4; V gene: TRBV27; clone size: .; CDR3 DNA: TGTGCCAGCCGACGGAGGGGCACGGGGGAAAAACTGTTTTTT; CDR3 protein: CASRRRGTGEKLFF
D gene: .; J gene: TRBJ2-7; V gene: TRBV7-9; clone size: few; CDR3 DNA: TGTGCCAGCAGCGTCCGGGGGAGCTACGAGCAGTACTTC; CDR3 protein: CASSVRGSYEQYF
D gene: TRBD2; J gene: TRBJ2-1; V gene: TRBV28; clone size: .; CDR3 DNA: TGTGCCAGCAGTTTATCCGGACTAGCTTCTGGTGAGCAGTTCTTC; CDR3 protein: CASSLSGLASGEQFF
D gene: TRBD1; J gene: TRBJ1-5; V gene: TRBV28; clone size: .; CDR3 DNA: TGTGCCAGCAGTTTTCGACAGGGATGGGGCAATCAGCCCCAGCATTTT; CDR3 protein: CASSFRQGWGNQPQHF
D gene: TRBD2; J gene: TRBJ2-3; V gene: TRBV19; clone size: .; CDR3 DNA: TGTGCCAGTAGTACGGGACTAGCGACAAGCACAGATACGCAGTATTTT; CDR3 protein: CASSTGLATSTDTQYF
D gene: .; J gene: TRBJ2-5; V gene: TRBV7-2; clone size: few; CDR3 DNA: TGTGCCAGCAGCTTAAAAGGAGTCAGATTAGAGACCCAGTACTTC; CDR3 protein: CASSLKGVRLETQYF
D gene: .; J gene: TRBJ2-6; V gene: TRBV7-2; clone size: few; CDR3 DNA: TGTGCCAGCAGCTCCTCCTCTGGGGCCAACGTCCTGACTTTC; CDR3 protein: CASSSSSGANVLTF
D gene: .; J gene: TRBJ2-1; V gene: TRBV30; clone size: few; CDR3 DNA: TGTGCCTGGAGTCGGGTCCCCAATGAGCAGTTCTTC; CDR3 protein: CAWSRVPNEQFF
D gene: TRBD2; J gene: TRBJ2-3; V gene: TRBV29-1; clone size: few; CDR3 DNA: TGCAGCGTGACTAGCGGGATTGGGGATACGCAGTATTTT; CDR3 protein: CSVTSGIGDTQYF
D gene: .; J gene: TRBJ1-2; V gene: TRBV7-9; clone size: few; CDR3 DNA: TGTGCCAGCAGCCGTACACTCTCAGGGGATCATGGCTACACCTTC; CDR3 protein: CASSRTLSGDHGYTF
D gene: .; J gene: TRBJ2-3; V gene: TRBV6-5; clone size: few; CDR3 DNA: TGTGCCAGCAGTTACTCGTCGGGCACAGATACGCAGTATTTT; CDR3 protein: CASSYSSGTDTQYF
D gene: .; J gene: TRBJ1-3; V gene: TRBV4-2; clone size: .; CDR3 DNA: TGTGCCAGCAGCCAAGATTTTGGTGACAGGATTCATTTT; CDR3 protein: CASSQDFGDRIHF
D gene: TRBD2; J gene: TRBJ2-1; V gene: TRBV7-3; clone size: .; CDR3 DNA: TGTGCCAGCAGCTTAGCCCCAGCGGGGTACAATGAGCAGTTCTTC; CDR3 protein: CASSLAPAGYNEQFF
D gene: .; J gene: TRBJ1-3; V gene: TRBV6-5; clone size: .; CDR3 DNA: TGTGCCAGCAGTTACTCGCGGGGAAACACCATATATTTT; CDR3 protein: CASSYSRGNTIYF
D gene: .; J gene: TRBJ1-1; V gene: TRBV6-1; clone size: few; CDR3 DNA: TGTGCCAGCAGTGAAGTTGGCAGGGGATACACTGAAGCTTTCTTT; CDR3 protein: CASSEVGRGYTEAFF
D gene: .; J gene: TRBJ1-5; V gene: TRBV19; clone size: few; CDR3 DNA: TGTGCCAGTAGTATCACCGTCGGGGGGAGACAGCCCCAGCATTTT; CDR3 protein: CASSITVGGRQPQHF
D gene: .; J gene: TRBJ2-7; V gene: TRBV4-3; clone size: few; CDR3 DNA: TGCGCCAGCAGCCAAGTGGGTGTAGGAGCTGCCTACGAGCAGTACTTC; CDR3 protein: CASSQVGVGAAYEQYF
D gene: .; J gene: TRBJ2-3; V gene: TRBV7-3; clone size: .; CDR3 DNA: TGTGCCAGCAGCCTGAGCGGGCTACCCACAGATACGCAGTATTTT; CDR3 protein: CASSLSGLPTDTQYF
D gene: .; J gene: TRBJ1-3; V gene: TRBV2; clone size: once; CDR3 DNA: TGTGCCAGCAGCCTCGACAAGACCAACACCATATATTTT; CDR3 protein: CASSLDKTNTIYF
D gene: .; J gene: TRBJ2-7; V gene: TRBV21-1; clone size: .; CDR3 DNA: TGTGCCAGCACCCTACCCGGGACAGGGGGTCAAAAAGGCTCCTACGAGCAGTACTTC; CDR3 protein: CASTLPGTGGQKGSYEQYF
D gene: .; J gene: TRBJ1-3; V gene: TRBV28; clone size: .; CDR3 DNA: TGTGCCACCAGTGAGAACACCATATATTTT; CDR3 protein: CATSENTIYF
D gene: .; J gene: TRBJ2-5; V gene: TRBV23-1; clone size: few; CDR3 DNA: TGCGCCAGCAGTCAAACCGGGGGGCCTGAGACCCAGTACTTC; CDR3 protein: CASSQTGGPETQYF
D gene: TRBD1; J gene: TRBJ1-1; V gene: TRBV27; clone size: few; CDR3 DNA: TGTGCCAGCAGTCCAAGGACAGGGGGCGTCTTAACGGACACTGAAGCTTTCTTT; CDR3 protein: CASSPRTGGVLTDTEAFF
D gene: TRBD1; J gene: TRBJ1-5; V gene: TRBV29-1; clone size: .; CDR3 DNA: TGCAGCGTAGGGACAGGGGGTCAGCCCCAGCATTTT; CDR3 protein: CSVGTGGQPQHF
D gene: TRBD1; J gene: TRBJ2-5; V gene: TRBV2; clone size: few; CDR3 DNA: TGTGCCAGCAGTGGGTGGGACAGGGGGGCAATTGACTTC; CDR3 protein: CASSGWDRGAIDF
D gene: .; J gene: TRBJ2-7; V gene: TRBV2; clone size: .; CDR3 DNA: TGTGCCAGCAGTGCTTCCTCCTACGAGCAGTACTTC; CDR3 protein: CASSASSYEQYF
D gene: .; J gene: TRBJ2-1; V gene: TRBV28; clone size: few; CDR3 DNA: TGTGCCAGCAGTCCCTGGGCAAAGCTCTACAATGAGCAGTTCTTC; CDR3 protein: CASSPWAKLYNEQFF